Listed here is a single T cell receptor (beta chain). Germline loops: CDR1 SGHTA, CDR2 FQGNSA. The V end lost 4 bases, the J end lost 4 bases, and 20 bases lay between the germline ends. This CDR3 comprises 16 residues. The source of the sample is a study of cytomegalovirus exposure and HLA in healthy donors. PCR amplification relied on 60 Vbeta primers (plus 13 Jbeta primers). Sequencing was performed with immunoSEQ multiplex PCR; in TCRdb, only in-frame clones are kept and a portion is missing. The repertoire holds about 140,000 clones, with 55% to 75% as singletons. The sequenced material came from PBMCs. The sequence was obtained from a man in his fifties in good health and CMV-seropositive. This chain links TRBV7-2 with TRBJ2-7, with a weak D call TRBD2 (5 bases). The CDR3 loop is CASSSTWPVRDYEQYF. DNA for the CDR3: TGTGCCAGCAGCTCCACCTGGCCCGTTCGGGATTACGAGCAGTACTTC.